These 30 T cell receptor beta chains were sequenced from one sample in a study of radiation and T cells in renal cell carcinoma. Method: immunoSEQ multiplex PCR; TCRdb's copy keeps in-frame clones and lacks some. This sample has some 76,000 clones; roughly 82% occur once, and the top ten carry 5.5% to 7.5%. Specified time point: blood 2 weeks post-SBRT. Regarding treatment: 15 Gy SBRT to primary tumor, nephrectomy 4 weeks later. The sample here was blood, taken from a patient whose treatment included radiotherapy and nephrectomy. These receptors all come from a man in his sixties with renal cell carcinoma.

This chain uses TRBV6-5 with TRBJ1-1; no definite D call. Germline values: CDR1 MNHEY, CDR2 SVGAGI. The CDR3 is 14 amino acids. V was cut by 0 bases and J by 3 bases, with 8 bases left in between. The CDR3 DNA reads TGTGCCAGCAGTTACTCGTGGAGGCACACTGAAGCTTTCTTT. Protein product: CASSYSWRHTEAFF.

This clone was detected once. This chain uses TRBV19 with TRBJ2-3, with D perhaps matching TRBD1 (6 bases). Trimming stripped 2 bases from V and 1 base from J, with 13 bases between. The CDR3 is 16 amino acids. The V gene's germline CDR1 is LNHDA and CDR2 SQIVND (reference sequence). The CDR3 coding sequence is TGTGCCAGTAGTATAAGGACAGCACCGGGCACAGATACGCAGTATTTT. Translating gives CASSIRTAPGTDTQYF.

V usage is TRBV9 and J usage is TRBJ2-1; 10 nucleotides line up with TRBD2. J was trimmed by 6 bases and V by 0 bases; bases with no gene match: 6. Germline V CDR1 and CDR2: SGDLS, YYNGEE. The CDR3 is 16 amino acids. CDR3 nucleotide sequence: TGTGCCAGCAGCGTAGGTCGAAGCGGGAGGGCCAATGAGCAGTTCTTC. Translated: CASSVGRSGRANEQFF.

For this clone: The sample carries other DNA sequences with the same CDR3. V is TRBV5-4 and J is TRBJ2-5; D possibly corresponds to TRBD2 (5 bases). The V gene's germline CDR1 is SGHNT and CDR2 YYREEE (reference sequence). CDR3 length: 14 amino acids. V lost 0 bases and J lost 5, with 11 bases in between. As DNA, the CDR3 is TGTGCCAGCAGCTTGGCCGGGGTCGGGGAGACCCAGTACTTC. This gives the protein CASSLAGVGETQYF. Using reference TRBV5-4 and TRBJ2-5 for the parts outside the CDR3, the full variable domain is ETGVTQSPTHLIKTRGQQVTLRCSSQSGHNTVSWYQQALGQGPQFIFQYYREEENGRGNFPPRFSGLQFPNYSSELNVNALELDDSALYLCASSLAGVGETQYFGPGTRLLVL.

The CDR3: CAISRGRVAGELFF. CDR3 nucleotide sequence: TGTGCCATCTCCAGGGGGCGAGTAGCCGGGGAGCTGTTTTTT. The chain joins TRBV28 to TRBJ2-2, with TRBD1 matching 8 bases. The V segment lost 10 bases and the J segment 6 bases; nucleotides outside the gene matches: 10. Germline V gene data show CDR1 as MDHEN and CDR2 as SYDVKM. The CDR3 runs to 14 residues.

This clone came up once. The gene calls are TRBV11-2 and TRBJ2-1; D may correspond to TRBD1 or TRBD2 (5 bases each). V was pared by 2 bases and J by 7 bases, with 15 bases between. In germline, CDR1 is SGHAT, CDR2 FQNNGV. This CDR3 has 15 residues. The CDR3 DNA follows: TGTGCCAGCAGCTTACATGGGGGAGTGGGGAATGAGCAGTTCTTC. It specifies CASSLHGGVGNEQFF.

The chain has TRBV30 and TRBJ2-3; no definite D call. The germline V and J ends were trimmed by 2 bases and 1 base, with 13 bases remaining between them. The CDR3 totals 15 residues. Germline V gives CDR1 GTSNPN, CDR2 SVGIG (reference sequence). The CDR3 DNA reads TGTGCCTGGAGTAGGATAGGCTTTGGCACAGATACGCAGTATTTT. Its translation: CAWSRIGFGTDTQYF. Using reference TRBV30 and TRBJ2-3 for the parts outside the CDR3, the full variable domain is SQTIHQWPATLVQPVGSPLSLECTVEGTSNPNLYWYRQAAGRGLQLLFYSVGIGQISSEVPQNLSASRPQDRQFILSSKKLLLSDSGFYLCAWSRIGFGTDTQYFGPGTRLTVL.

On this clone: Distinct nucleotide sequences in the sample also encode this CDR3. CDR3 nucleotide sequence: TGTGCCAGCAGCTTGTATTTGCTAGCGGGAGACTACGAGCAGTACTTC. It codes for CASSLYLLAGDYEQYF. The chain couples TRBV5-4 to TRBJ2-7, with 10 bases matching TRBD2. Germline CDR1 is SGHNT and CDR2 is YYREEE (reference sequence). This CDR3 has 16 residues. V was pared by 1 base and J by 3 bases, with 7 bases of the junction left unmatched. The variable domain in full, with the rest retrieved from reference TRBV5-4 and TRBJ2-7, is ETGVTQSPTHLIKTRGQQVTLRCSSQSGHNTVSWYQQALGQGPQFIFQYYREEENGRGNFPPRFSGLQFPNYSSELNVNALELDDSALYLCASSLYLLAGDYEQYFGPGTRLTVT.

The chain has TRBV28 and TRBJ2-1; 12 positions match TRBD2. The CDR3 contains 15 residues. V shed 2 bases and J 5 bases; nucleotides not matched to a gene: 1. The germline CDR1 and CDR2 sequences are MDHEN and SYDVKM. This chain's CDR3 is CASSLLAGGHNEQFF. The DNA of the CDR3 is TGTGCCAGCAGTTTACTAGCGGGAGGGCACAATGAGCAGTTCTTC.

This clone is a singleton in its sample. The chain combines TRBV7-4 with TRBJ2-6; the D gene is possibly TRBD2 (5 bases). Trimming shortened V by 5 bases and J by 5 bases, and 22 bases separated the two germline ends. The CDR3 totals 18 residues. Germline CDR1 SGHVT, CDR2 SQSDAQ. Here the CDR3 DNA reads TGTGCCAGCAGCGAGGGCCGCAGCTCACAAAGTCGGGCCAACGTCCTGACTTTC. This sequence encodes CASSEGRSSQSRANVLTF.

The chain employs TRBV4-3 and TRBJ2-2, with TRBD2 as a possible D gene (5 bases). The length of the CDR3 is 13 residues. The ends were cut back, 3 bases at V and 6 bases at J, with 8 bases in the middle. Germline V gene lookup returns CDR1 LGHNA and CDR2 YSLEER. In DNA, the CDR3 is TGCGCCAGCAGCCAGGGGAGCGCCGGGGAGCTGTTTTTT. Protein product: CASSQGSAGELFF.

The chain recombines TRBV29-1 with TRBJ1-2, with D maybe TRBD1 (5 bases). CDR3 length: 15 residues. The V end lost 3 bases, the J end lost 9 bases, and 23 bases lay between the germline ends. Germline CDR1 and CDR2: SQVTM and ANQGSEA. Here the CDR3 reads CSVDAGPWRGDSYTF. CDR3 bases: TGCAGCGTTGACGCCGGACCGTGGAGGGGAGACAGCTACACCTTC.

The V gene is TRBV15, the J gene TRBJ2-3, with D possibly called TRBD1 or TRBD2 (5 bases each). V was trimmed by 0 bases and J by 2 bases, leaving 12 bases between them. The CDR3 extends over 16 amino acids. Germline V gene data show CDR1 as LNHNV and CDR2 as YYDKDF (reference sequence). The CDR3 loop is CATSRDRGPPTDTQYF. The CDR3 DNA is TGTGCCACCAGCAGAGATCGGGGCCCCCCCACAGATACGCAGTATTTT.

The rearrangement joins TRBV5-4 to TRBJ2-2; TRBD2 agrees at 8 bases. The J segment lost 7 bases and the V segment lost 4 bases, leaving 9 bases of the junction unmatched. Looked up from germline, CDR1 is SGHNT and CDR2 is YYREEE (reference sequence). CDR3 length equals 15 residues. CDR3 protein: CASSPVVAGYGELFF. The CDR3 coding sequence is TGTGCCAGCAGCCCGGTGGTAGCGGGATACGGGGAGCTGTTTTTT.

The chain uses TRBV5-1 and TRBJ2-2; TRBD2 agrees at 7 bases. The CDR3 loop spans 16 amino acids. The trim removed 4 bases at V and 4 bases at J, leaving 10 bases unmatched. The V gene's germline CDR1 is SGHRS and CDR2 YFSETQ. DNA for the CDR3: TGCGCCAGCAGCGGGAGGGGAGCCCTGGGCACCGGGGAGCTGTTTTTT. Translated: CASSGRGALGTGELFF. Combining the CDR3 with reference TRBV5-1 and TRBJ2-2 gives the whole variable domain KAGVTQTPRYLIKTRGQQVTLSCSPISGHRSVSWYQQTPGQGLQFLFEYFSETQRNKGNFPGRFSGRQFSNSRSEMNVSTLELGDSALYLCASSGRGALGTGELFFGEGSRLTVL.

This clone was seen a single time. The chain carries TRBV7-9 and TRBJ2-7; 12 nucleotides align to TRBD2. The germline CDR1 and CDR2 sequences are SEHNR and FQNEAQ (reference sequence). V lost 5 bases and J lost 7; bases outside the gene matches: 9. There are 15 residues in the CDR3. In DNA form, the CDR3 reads TGTGCCAGCAGCATACTAGCGGGAGGCCCTCTTGAGCAGTACTTC. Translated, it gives CASSILAGGPLEQYF.

This chain's CDR3 is CASSRTGDGYTF. The CDR3 region has the DNA TGTGCCAGCAGTCGGACAGGGGATGGCTACACCTTC. The chain links TRBV6-5 to TRBJ1-2; TRBD1 matches 9 bases. V shed 5 bases, J shed 6 bases, and the junction held 1 base outside the gene matches. Germline CDR1 reads MNHEY; CDR2 reads SVGAGI. The CDR3 consists of 12 residues.

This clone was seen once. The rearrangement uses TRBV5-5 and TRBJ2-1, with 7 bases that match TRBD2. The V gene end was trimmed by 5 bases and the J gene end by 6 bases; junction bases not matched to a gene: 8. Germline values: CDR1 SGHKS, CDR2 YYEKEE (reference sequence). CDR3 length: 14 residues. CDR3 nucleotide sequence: TGTGCCAGCAGTATCGGGACTAACATCAATGAGCAGTTCTTC. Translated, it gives CASSIGTNINEQFF.

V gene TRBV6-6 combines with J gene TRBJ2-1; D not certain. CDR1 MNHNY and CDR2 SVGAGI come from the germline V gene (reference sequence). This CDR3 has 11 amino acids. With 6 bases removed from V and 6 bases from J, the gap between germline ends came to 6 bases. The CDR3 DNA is TGTGCCAGCAGCACGATCAATGAGCAGTTCTTC. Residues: CASSTINEQFF.

The DNA of the CDR3 is TGTGCCAGCAGCTTCCCAGATCAGGCCAACTATGGCTACACCTTC. It yields the protein CASSFPDQANYGYTF. This rearrangement joins TRBV5-4 to TRBJ1-2, with D uncertain. V lost 2 bases, J lost 2 bases, and 13 bases lay in between. This CDR3 contains 15 residues. Germline V gives CDR1 SGHNT, CDR2 YYREEE (reference sequence).

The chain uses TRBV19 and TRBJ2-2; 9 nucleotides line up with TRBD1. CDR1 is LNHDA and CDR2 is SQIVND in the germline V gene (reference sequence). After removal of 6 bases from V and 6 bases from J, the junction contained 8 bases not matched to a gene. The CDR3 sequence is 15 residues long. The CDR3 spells CASSPTGGSAGELFF. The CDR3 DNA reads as TGTGCCAGTAGCCCTACAGGGGGCAGCGCCGGGGAGCTGTTTTTT.

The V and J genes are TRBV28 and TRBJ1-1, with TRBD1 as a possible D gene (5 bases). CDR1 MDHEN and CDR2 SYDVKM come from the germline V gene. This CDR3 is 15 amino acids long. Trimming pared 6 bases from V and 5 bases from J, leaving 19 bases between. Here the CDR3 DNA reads TGTGCCAGCAGCCTCCCAGCCGGCGGGGGGACTGAAGCTTTCTTT. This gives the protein CASSLPAGGGTEAFF. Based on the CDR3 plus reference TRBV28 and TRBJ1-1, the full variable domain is DVKVTQSSRYLVKRTGEKVFLECVQDMDHENMFWYRQDPGLGLRLIYFSYDVKMKEKGDIPEGYSVSREKKERFSLILESASTNQTSMYLCASSLPAGGGTEAFFGQGTRLTVV.

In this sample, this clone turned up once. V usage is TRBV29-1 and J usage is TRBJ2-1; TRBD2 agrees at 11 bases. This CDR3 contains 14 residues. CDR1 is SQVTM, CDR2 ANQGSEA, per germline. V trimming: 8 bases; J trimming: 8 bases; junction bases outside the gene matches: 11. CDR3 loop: CSTNSGRAGYEQFF. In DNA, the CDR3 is TGCAGCACCAATAGCGGGAGGGCCGGCTATGAGCAGTTCTTC.

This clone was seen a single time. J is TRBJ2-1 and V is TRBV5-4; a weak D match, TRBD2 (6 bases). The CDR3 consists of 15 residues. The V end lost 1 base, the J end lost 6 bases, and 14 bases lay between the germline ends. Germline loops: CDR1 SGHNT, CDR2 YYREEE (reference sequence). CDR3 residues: CASSLPPRESNEQFF. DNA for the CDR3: TGTGCCAGCAGCTTGCCCCCCCGGGAGAGCAATGAGCAGTTCTTC. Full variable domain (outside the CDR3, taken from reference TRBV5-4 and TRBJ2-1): ETGVTQSPTHLIKTRGQQVTLRCSSQSGHNTVSWYQQALGQGPQFIFQYYREEENGRGNFPPRFSGLQFPNYSSELNVNALELDDSALYLCASSLPPRESNEQFFGPGTRLTVL.

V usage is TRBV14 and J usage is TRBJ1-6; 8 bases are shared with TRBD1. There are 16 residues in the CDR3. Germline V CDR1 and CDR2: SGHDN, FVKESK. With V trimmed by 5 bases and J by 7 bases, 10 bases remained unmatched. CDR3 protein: CASSYLSGTGNSPLHF. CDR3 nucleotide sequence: TGTGCCAGCAGCTATCTATCCGGGACAGGAAATTCACCCCTCCACTTT. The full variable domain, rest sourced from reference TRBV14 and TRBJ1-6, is EAGVTQFPSHSVIEKGQTVTLRCDPISGHDNLYWYRRVMGKEIKFLLHFVKESKQDESGMPNNRFLAERTGGTYSTLKVQPAELEDSGVYFCASSYLSGTGNSPLHFGNGTRLTVT.

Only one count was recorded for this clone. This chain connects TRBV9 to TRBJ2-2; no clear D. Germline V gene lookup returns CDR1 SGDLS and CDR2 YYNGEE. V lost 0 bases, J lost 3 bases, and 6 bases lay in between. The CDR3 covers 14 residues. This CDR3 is CASSVDGYTGELFF. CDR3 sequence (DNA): TGTGCCAGCAGCGTAGACGGATACACCGGGGAGCTGTTTTTT.

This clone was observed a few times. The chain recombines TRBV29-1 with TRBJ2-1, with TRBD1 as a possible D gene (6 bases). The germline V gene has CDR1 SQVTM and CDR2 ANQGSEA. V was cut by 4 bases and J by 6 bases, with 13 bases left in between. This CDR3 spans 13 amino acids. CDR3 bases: TGCAGCGTTGCTCAGGGGCCTGGCAATGAGCAGTTCTTC. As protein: CSVAQGPGNEQFF.

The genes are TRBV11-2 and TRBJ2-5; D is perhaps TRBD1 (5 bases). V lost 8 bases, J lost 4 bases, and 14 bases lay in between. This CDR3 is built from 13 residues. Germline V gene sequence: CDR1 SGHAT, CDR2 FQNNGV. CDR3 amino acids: CASGYRRGETQYF. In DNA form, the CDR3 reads TGTGCCAGCGGATACAGGCGAGGAGAGACCCAGTACTTC.

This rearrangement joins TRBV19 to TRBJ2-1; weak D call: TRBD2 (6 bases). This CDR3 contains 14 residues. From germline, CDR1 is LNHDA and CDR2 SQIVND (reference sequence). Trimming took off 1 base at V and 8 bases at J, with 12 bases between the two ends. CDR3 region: CASSIGRGNDEQFF. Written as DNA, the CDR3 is TGTGCCAGTAGTATAGGTCGGGGGAACGATGAGCAGTTCTTC.

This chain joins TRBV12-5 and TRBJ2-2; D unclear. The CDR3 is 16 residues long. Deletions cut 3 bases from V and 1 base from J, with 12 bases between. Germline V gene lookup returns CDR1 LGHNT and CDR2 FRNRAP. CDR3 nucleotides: TGTGCTAGTGGTTTTCTAGGGTCGGGGAACACCGGGGAGCTGTTTTTT. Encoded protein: CASGFLGSGNTGELFF.